This T cell receptor (beta chain) was documented in a study of blood T cell repertoires in COVID-19. V lost 6 bases, J lost 4 bases, and 12 bases lay in between. The CDR3 totals 13 residues. Germline values: CDR1 MRHNA, CDR2 SNTAGT. Generated by immunoSEQ multiplex PCR, the TCRdb table keeps only in-frame clones and is missing some. The table shows around 250,000 clones, with approximately 89% occurring only once. The sequencing sample was made of peripheral blood. This rearrangement joins TRBV6-4 to TRBJ1-1; maybe TRBD1 (5 bases). This receptor was obtained from a man between 40 and 49 years old with active or convalescent COVID-19. The CDR3 bases are TGTGCCAGCAGGGCCGACAGAGCCACTGAAGCTTTCTTT. It codes for CASRADRATEAFF.